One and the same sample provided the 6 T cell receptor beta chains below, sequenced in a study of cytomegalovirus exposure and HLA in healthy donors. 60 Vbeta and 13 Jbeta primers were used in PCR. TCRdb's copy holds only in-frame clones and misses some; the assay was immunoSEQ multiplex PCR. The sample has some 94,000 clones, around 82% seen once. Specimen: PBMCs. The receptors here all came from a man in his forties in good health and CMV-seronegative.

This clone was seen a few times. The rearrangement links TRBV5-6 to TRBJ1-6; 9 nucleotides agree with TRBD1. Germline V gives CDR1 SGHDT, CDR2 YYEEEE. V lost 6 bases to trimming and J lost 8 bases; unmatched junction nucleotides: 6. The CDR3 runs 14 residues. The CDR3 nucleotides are TGTGCCAGCACGAAACAGGGGGCTTATTCACCCCTCCACTTT. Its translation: CASTKQGAYSPLHF.

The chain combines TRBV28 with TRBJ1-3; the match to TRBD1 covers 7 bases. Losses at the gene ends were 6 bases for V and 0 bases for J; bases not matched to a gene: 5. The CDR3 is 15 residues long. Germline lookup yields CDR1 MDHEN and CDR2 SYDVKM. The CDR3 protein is CASRPRGRSGNTIYF. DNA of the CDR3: TGTGCCAGCAGGCCAAGGGGGCGCTCTGGAAACACCATATATTTT.

The CDR3 nucleotides are TGCGCCAGCAGTCAATCCCGGGGAGACACAGATCAGCCCCAGCATTTT. This translates into CASSQSRGDTDQPQHF. The chain couples TRBV23-1 to TRBJ1-5; D uncertain. TRBV23-1 is annotated as an ORF whose role is uncertain. The CDR3 sequence is 16 residues long. V lost 0 bases, J lost 5 bases, and 14 bases lay in between.

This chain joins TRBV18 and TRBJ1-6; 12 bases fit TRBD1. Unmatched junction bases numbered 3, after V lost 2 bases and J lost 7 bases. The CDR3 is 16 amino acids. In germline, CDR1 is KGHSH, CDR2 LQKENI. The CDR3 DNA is TGTGCCAGCTCACCAATGGGACAGGGGGCGAATTCACCCCTCCACTTT. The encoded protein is CASSPMGQGANSPLHF. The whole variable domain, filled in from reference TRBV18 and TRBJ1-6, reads NAGVMQNPRHLVRRRGQEARLRCSPMKGHSHVYWYRQLPEEGLKFMVYLQKENIIDESGMPKERFSAEFPKEGPSILRIQQVVRGDSAAYFCASSPMGQGANSPLHFGNGTRLTVT.

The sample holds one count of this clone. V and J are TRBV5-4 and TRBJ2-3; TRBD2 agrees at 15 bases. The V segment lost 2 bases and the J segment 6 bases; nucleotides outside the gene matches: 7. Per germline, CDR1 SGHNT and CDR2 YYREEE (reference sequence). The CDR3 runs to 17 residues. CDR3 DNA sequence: TGTGCCAGCAGCTTTGGACTAGCGGGGGGGCCTGCTGATACGCAGTATTTT. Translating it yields CASSFGLAGGPADTQYF.

The CDR3 is CASSVAGARGPLHF. The CDR3 nucleotides are TGTGCCAGCAGCGTAGCAGGGGCCAGGGGACCCCTCCACTTT. The chain links TRBV9 to TRBJ1-6, with TRBD1 as a possible D gene (6 bases). Trimming left V 0 bases short and J 12 bases short, with 13 bases between. Germline CDR1 reads SGDLS; CDR2 reads YYNGEE. This CDR3 comprises 14 residues.